Shown below are 29 T cell receptor beta chains from a single sample sequenced in a study of cytomegalovirus exposure and HLA in healthy donors. Primers: 60 Vbeta forward and 13 Jbeta reverse. TCRdb keeps only in-frame clones here, not all; method: immunoSEQ multiplex PCR. Of roughly 89,000 clones in the sample, 81% are singletons; the top ten hold around 1.9%. Sequenced input: PBMCs. The receptors originated from a woman aged 25 to 39 in good health and CMV-seronegative.

The rearrangement joins TRBV18 to TRBJ2-5; 8 bases match TRBD1. The CDR3 covers 15 residues. With 2 bases clipped from V and 1 base from J, the junction kept 3 bases outside the gene matches. The germline V gene encodes CDR1 KGHSH and CDR2 LQKENI. CDR3 residues: CASSPLGQAQETQYF. Here the CDR3 DNA reads TGTGCCAGCTCACCATTGGGACAGGCCCAAGAGACCCAGTACTTC.

J is TRBJ2-5 and V is TRBV28; D unclear. The last part of the DNA fits TRBJ2-7 better; the J call may be wrong. The CDR3 contains 12 residues. The germline gives CDR1 MDHEN, CDR2 SYDVKM. The CDR3 reads CASGDGYYEQYF. For the CDR3, the DNA is TGTGCCAGCGGCGATGGATACTACGAGCAGTACTTC.

This clone was seen once. CDR3 protein: CASSPPVVSTDTQYF. For the CDR3, the DNA is TGTGCCAGCTCACCACCGGTAGTTAGCACAGATACGCAGTATTTT. The V and J genes are TRBV18 and TRBJ2-3; no clear D. Germline values: CDR1 KGHSH, CDR2 LQKENI. CDR3 size: 15 residues. V was pared by 0 bases and J by 0 bases, with 7 bases between.

This chain joins TRBV6-1 and TRBJ1-5, with 7 bases fitting TRBD1. The germline CDR1 and CDR2 sequences are MNHNS and SASEGT. Germline trimming cut 5 bases from V and 5 bases from J; bases unmatched to any gene: 9. The CDR3 totals 15 residues. CDR3 bases: TGTGCCAGCAGTACCCCGACAGGGAACGATCAGCCCCAGCATTTT. Translating it yields CASSTPTGNDQPQHF.

The sample holds a few counts of this clone. Other DNA sequences in the sample encode the same CDR3. The CDR3 DNA follows: TGTGCCAGCAGCTCGGGACAGGGTTCCTACGAGCAGTACTTC. This encodes CASSSGQGSYEQYF. The chain couples TRBV7-9 to TRBJ2-7; 9 nucleotides line up with TRBD1. CDR3 size: 14 residues. CDR1 is SEHNR and CDR2 is FQNEAQ in the germline V gene (reference sequence). The ends lost 4 bases at V and 1 base at J; junction bases unmatched: 2.

This clone occurred a few times. V is TRBV10-2 and J is TRBJ2-1, with 11 bases aligning to TRBD2. With 9 bases clipped from V and 2 bases from J, the junction kept 3 bases outside the gene matches. Per the germline V gene, CDR1 is WSHSY and CDR2 is SAAADI. The CDR3 has 14 residues. This chain's CDR3 is CASALAGAYNEQFF. The CDR3 DNA reads TGCGCCAGTGCACTAGCGGGAGCCTACAATGAGCAGTTCTTC.

The V and J genes are TRBV18 and TRBJ2-1, with D possibly being TRBD2 (5 bases). From germline, CDR1 is KGHSH and CDR2 LQKENI. The CDR3 contains 15 residues. Trimming removed 1 base at V and 7 bases at J, with 14 bases between. This CDR3 is CASSPQSGLGNEQFF. The CDR3 bases are TGTGCCAGCTCACCACAGAGCGGTCTGGGGAATGAGCAGTTCTTC. Using reference TRBV18 and TRBJ2-1 for the parts outside the CDR3, the full variable domain is NAGVMQNPRHLVRRRGQEARLRCSPMKGHSHVYWYRQLPEEGLKFMVYLQKENIIDESGMPKERFSAEFPKEGPSILRIQQVVRGDSAAYFCASSPQSGLGNEQFFGPGTRLTVL.

The chain carries TRBV9 and TRBJ2-3; D gene uncertain. Trimming pared 0 bases from V and 8 bases from J, leaving 16 bases between. Germline V gene data show CDR1 as SGDLS and CDR2 as YYNGEE. This CDR3 is built from 15 residues. The CDR3 bases are TGTGCCAGCAGCGTAGCTACTGGGCCAGTCGCTACGCAGTATTTT. Translated, it gives CASSVATGPVATQYF.

The V gene is TRBV5-1, the J gene TRBJ2-5; the match to TRBD1 covers 7 bases. The CDR3 runs 15 residues. From germline, CDR1 is SGHRS and CDR2 YFSETQ. The ends lost 0 bases at V and 2 bases at J; junction bases unmatched: 4. CDR3 nucleotide sequence: TGCGCCAGCAGCTTGGTGGGACAGAATCAAGAGACCCAGTACTTC. Amino acid sequence: CASSLVGQNQETQYF.

The chain couples TRBV28 to TRBJ2-1, with D tentatively TRBD2 (6 bases). The CDR3 contains 15 residues. Germline lookup yields CDR1 MDHEN and CDR2 SYDVKM. The germline V and J ends were trimmed by 7 bases and 7 bases, with 20 bases remaining between them. The CDR3 nucleotides are TGTGCCAGCACCCCGGTGGGCCGGGGGTCGAATGAGCAGTTCTTC. It codes for CASTPVGRGSNEQFF.

The rearrangement links TRBV5-1 to TRBJ1-1; 8 positions match TRBD1. The CDR3 loop spans 15 amino acids. Germline loops: CDR1 SGHRS, CDR2 YFSETQ. V lost 0 bases to trimming and J lost 4 bases; unmatched junction nucleotides: 5. The DNA of the CDR3 is TGCGCCAGCAGCTTGGTGGGGACAGGCACCACTGAAGCTTTCTTT. Translation: CASSLVGTGTTEAFF.

This clone turned up a few times. This sequence joins TRBV10-1 and TRBJ1-1; D not resolved. Germline CDR1 reads WNHNN; CDR2 reads SYGVQD (reference sequence). With 0 bases removed from V and 5 bases from J, the gap between germline ends came to 13 bases. The CDR3 spans 15 residues. CDR3 in DNA: TGCGCCAGCAGTGAGTCCTCCCCCGGGTGGACTGAAGCTTTCTTT. It specifies CASSESSPGWTEAFF.

This clone was counted once. The chain employs TRBV4-3 and TRBJ1-1; TRBD1 matches at 7 bases. V gave up 4 bases and J gave up 4 bases; unmatched junction bases: 6. From germline, CDR1 is LGHNA and CDR2 YSLEER. This CDR3 has 14 amino acids. The CDR3, as DNA: TGCGCCAGCAGCCGAGGGGGCCTAAGCACTGAAGCTTTCTTT. It codes for CASSRGGLSTEAFF.

The chain has TRBV9 and TRBJ2-5; TRBD2 matches at 8 bases. The length of the CDR3 is 14 residues. With 5 bases clipped from V and 4 bases from J, the junction kept 7 bases outside the gene matches. CDR1 is SGDLS and CDR2 is YYNGEE in the germline V gene. CDR3 loop: CASSFSGVGETQYF. CDR3 DNA sequence: TGTGCCAGCAGTTTTAGCGGGGTGGGAGAGACCCAGTACTTC.

As for this clone: Compared with germline, one end of the junction differs, possibly owing to a read error. The identical CDR3 is also encoded by other nucleotide sequences in the sample. The chain links TRBV28 to TRBJ1-4; D possibly corresponds to TRBD1 (6 bases). The CDR3 loop spans 17 amino acids. CDR1 and CDR2 (germline): MDHEN, SYDVKM. The CDR3: CASSSQGLGATNEKLFF. Written as DNA, the CDR3 is TGTGCCAGCAGTTCTCAGGGGTTGGGGGCAACCAATGAAAAACTGTTTTTT.

This chain uses TRBV5-1 with TRBJ1-1, with no clear D. Germline values: CDR1 SGHRS, CDR2 YFSETQ. The CDR3 totals 14 residues. V lost 4 bases, J lost 6 bases, and 16 bases lay in between. CDR3 bases: TGCGCCAGCAGCCCCCCGAGGGCGACCGCTGAAGCTTTCTTT. This gives the protein CASSPPRATAEAFF.

The chain has TRBV11-3 and TRBJ2-4; 13 positions match TRBD2. The trim removed 4 bases at V and 0 bases at J, leaving 9 bases unmatched. From germline, CDR1 is SGHNT and CDR2 YENEEA. This CDR3 is built from 19 residues. The CDR3 nucleotides read TGTGCCAGCAGCTCTTTTCCGGGACTAGCGGGATTAGCCAAAAACATTCAGTACTTC. Amino acid sequence: CASSSFPGLAGLAKNIQYF.

J is TRBJ2-3 and V is TRBV4-1, with 11 bases identical to TRBD2. J gave up 5 bases and V 4 bases, and 8 bases lay outside the gene matches. The CDR3 spans 16 residues. CDR1 and CDR2 from the germline V gene are MGHRA and YSYEKL. The CDR3 DNA is TGCGCCAGCAGCCCTGTTGGCCTAGCGGGAGGAGATACGCAGTATTTT. Residues: CASSPVGLAGGDTQYF.

This sequence joins TRBV5-1 and TRBJ1-5; 9 bases are a match to TRBD1. The CDR3 is 16 residues long. Germline CDR1 reads SGHRS; CDR2 reads YFSETQ. The V and J ends lost 4 bases and 7 bases, in that order; junction bases with no gene match: 12. CDR3 protein: CASSPGQGPFQQPQHF. In nucleotides, the CDR3 is TGCGCCAGCAGCCCGGGACAGGGACCCTTCCAACAGCCCCAGCATTTT.

The chain couples TRBV18 to TRBJ2-1; TRBD2 matches 7 bases. The CDR3 totals 17 residues. With V trimmed by 6 bases and J by 3 bases, 14 bases remained unmatched. Germline CDR1 and CDR2: KGHSH and LQKENI. The CDR3 loop reads CASSKVGGERGYNEQFF. CDR3 nucleotides: TGTGCCAGCTCGAAAGTGGGAGGGGAGCGAGGCTACAATGAGCAGTTCTTC.

The sample holds a few counts of this clone. CDR3: CASSYGQEEETQYF. DNA of the CDR3: TGTGCCAGCAGTTACGGACAGGAGGAAGAGACCCAGTACTTC. The V and J genes are TRBV6-5 and TRBJ2-5; 7 bases are a match to TRBD1. Germline V lookup: CDR1 MNHEY, CDR2 SVGAGI. The ends lost 2 bases at V and 3 bases at J; junction bases unmatched: 3. This CDR3 is built from 14 residues.

This sequence joins TRBV5-4 and TRBJ2-7; no clear D gene. CDR3 length: 13 residues. Looked up from germline, CDR1 is SGHNT and CDR2 is YYREEE (reference sequence). Between the trimmed V and J ends, which lost 0 bases and 5 bases, there was a span of 9 bases. CDR3 DNA: TGTGCCAGCAGCTTGGGGGCCTGGGACGAGCAGTACTTC. Translated: CASSLGAWDEQYF.

V is TRBV19 and J is TRBJ2-2, with D tentatively TRBD1 (5 bases). The germline V gene has CDR1 LNHDA and CDR2 SQIVND (reference sequence). The V and J ends lost 2 bases and 7 bases respectively, with 11 bases between them. The CDR3 extends over 14 amino acids. In nucleotides, the CDR3 is TGTGCCAGTAGTATAAATGTCCAGGGCGGGGAGCTGTTTTTT. It yields the protein CASSINVQGGELFF.

The V gene is TRBV28, the J gene TRBJ2-5, with no clear D. Trimming shortened V by 7 bases and J by 5 bases, and 14 bases separated the two germline ends. This CDR3 is built from 13 residues. CDR1 and CDR2 (germline): MDHEN, SYDVKM. The CDR3 region has the DNA TGTGCCAGCAATTCACACGGGTGGGAGACCCAGTACTTC. Its protein product is CASNSHGWETQYF.

The chain employs TRBV7-9 and TRBJ1-1; D ambiguous. Trimming cost V 2 bases and J 5 bases, with 21 bases left between them. Germline-derived CDR1 and CDR2 are SEHNR and FQNEAQ (reference sequence). The CDR3 totals 17 residues. CDR3 region: CASSLSMTRIGGTEAFF. Written as DNA, the CDR3 is TGTGCCAGCAGCTTATCAATGACCAGGATAGGTGGAACTGAAGCTTTCTTT.

The chain recombines TRBV18 with TRBJ2-1, with 7 bases identical to TRBD2. The CDR3 totals 12 residues. The V gene's germline CDR1 is KGHSH and CDR2 LQKENI. V lost 6 bases, J lost 13 bases, and 9 bases stayed unmatched. The CDR3 protein is CASSHPAGLQFF. CDR3 coding DNA: TGTGCCAGCTCCCACCCAGCGGGATTACAGTTCTTC.

The genes are TRBV7-3 and TRBJ2-1; D remains unclear. CDR3 length equals 15 residues. Per the germline V gene, CDR1 is SGHTA and CDR2 is FQGTGA. The ends were cut back, 0 bases at V and 3 bases at J, with 9 bases in the middle. The CDR3 DNA sequence: TGTGCCAGCAGCTTAACAGCGACCGGCTACAATGAGCAGTTCTTC. Translation: CASSLTATGYNEQFF. The complete variable domain, with remaining parts taken from reference TRBV7-3 and TRBJ2-1, reads GAGVSQTPSNKVTEKGKYVELRCDPISGHTALYWYRQSLGQGPEFLIYFQGTGAADDSGLPNDRFFAVRPEGSVSTLKIQRTERGDSAVYLCASSLTATGYNEQFFGPGTRLTVL.

The rearrangement links TRBV7-6 to TRBJ2-1; TRBD2 matches at 11 bases. With V trimmed by 4 bases and J by 11 bases, 19 bases remained unmatched. Germline values: CDR1 SGHVS, CDR2 FNYEAQ. This CDR3 has 18 residues. As DNA, the CDR3 is TGTGCCAGCAGCTCCAAGCGGAAGGGACTAGCGGACCGAAATCAGCAGTTCTTC. Amino acids: CASSSKRKGLADRNQQFF.

The rearrangement links TRBV7-2 to TRBJ2-3, with D maybe TRBD1 (6 bases). With 2 bases removed from V and 0 bases from J, the gap between germline ends came to 9 bases. CDR3 length equals 15 residues. In germline, CDR1 is SGHTA, CDR2 FQGNSA. CDR3 in DNA: TGTGCCAGCAGCTTACAAGGGGGAAGCACAGATACGCAGTATTTT. Its translation is CASSLQGGSTDTQYF.